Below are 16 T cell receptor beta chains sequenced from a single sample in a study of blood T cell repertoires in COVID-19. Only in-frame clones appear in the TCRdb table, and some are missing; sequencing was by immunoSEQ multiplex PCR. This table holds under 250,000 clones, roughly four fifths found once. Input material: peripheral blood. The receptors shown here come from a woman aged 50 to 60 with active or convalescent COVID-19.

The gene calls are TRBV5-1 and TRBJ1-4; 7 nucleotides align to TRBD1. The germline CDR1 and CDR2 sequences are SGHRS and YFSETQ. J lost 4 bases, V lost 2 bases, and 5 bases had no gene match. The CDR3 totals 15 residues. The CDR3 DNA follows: TGCGCCAGCAGCTTCGGGGGACAGCTTAATGAAAAACTGTTTTTT. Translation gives CASSFGGQLNEKLFF.

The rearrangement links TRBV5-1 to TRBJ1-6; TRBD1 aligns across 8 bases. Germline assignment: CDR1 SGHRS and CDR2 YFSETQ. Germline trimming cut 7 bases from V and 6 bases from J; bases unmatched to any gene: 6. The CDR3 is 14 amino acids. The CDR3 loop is CASRSTGANSPLHF. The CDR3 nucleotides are TGCGCCAGCCGGTCGACAGGGGCTAATTCACCCCTCCACTTT.

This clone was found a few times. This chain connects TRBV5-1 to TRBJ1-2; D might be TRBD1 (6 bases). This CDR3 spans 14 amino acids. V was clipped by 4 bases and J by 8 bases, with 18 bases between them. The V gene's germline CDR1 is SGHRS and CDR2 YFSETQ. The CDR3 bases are TGCGCCAGCAGCATATCCGGTACAGGGACCGGCTACACCTTC. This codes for CASSISGTGTGYTF.

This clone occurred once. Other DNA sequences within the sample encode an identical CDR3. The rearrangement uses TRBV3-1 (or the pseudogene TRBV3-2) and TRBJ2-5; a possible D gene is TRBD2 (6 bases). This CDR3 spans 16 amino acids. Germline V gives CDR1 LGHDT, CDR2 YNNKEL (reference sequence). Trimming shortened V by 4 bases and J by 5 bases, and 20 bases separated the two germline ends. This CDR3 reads CASSPGGTLEGETQYF. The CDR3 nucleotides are TGTGCCAGCAGCCCAGGCGGGACTTTGGAAGGGGAGACCCAGTACTTC.

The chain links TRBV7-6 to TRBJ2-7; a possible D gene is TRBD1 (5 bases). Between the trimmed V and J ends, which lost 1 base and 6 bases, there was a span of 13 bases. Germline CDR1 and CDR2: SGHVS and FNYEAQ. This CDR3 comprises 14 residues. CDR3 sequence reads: CASSLGRVLGEQYF. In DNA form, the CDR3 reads TGTGCCAGCAGCTTAGGCAGGGTCTTAGGCGAGCAGTACTTC.

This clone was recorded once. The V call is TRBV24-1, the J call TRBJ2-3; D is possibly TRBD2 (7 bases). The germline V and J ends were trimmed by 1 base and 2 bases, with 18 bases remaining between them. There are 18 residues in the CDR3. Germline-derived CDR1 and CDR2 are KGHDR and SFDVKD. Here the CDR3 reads CATSDFIRRGQNTDTQYF. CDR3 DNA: TGTGCCACCAGTGATTTCATTAGGCGGGGGCAAAACACAGATACGCAGTATTTT.

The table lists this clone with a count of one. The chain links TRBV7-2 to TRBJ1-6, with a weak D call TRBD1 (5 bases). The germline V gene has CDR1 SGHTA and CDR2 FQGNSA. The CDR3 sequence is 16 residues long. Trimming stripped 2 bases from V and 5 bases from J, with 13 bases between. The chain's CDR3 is CASSLLGAANNSPLHF. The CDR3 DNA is TGTGCCAGCAGCTTACTAGGGGCGGCTAATAATTCACCCCTCCACTTT.

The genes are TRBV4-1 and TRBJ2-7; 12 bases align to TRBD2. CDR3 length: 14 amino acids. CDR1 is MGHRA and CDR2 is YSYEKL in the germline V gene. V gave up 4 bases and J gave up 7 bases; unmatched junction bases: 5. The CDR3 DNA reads TGCGCCAGCAGCCCGGGACTAGCGGGTAATGAGCAGTACTTC. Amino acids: CASSPGLAGNEQYF.

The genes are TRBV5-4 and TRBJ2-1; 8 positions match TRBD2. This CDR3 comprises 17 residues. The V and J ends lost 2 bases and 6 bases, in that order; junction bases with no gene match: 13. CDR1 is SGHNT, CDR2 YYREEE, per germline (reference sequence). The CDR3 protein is CASSLPGGILPPNEQFF. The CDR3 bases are TGTGCCAGCAGCTTACCGGGAGGGATCCTTCCCCCCAATGAGCAGTTCTTC.

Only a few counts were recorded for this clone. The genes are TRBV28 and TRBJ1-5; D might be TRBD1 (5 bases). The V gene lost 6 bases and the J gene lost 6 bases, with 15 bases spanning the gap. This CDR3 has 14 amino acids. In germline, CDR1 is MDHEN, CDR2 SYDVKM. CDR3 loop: CASSRGGTGQPQHF. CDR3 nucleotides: TGTGCCAGCAGCCGGGGGGGAACGGGTCAGCCCCAGCATTTT.

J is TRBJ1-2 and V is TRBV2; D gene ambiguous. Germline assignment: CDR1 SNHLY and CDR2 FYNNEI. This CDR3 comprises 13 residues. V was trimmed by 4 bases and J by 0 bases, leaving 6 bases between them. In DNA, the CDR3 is TGTGCCAGCAGTGCATCAGCTAACTATGGCTACACCTTC. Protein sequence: CASSASANYGYTF.

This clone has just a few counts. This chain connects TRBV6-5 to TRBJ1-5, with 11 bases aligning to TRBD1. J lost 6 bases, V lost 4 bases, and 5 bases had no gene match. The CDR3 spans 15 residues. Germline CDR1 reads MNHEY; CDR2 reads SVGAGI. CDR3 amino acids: CASSSGTGGVQPQHF. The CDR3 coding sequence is TGTGCCAGCAGTTCCGGGACAGGGGGAGTTCAGCCCCAGCATTTT.

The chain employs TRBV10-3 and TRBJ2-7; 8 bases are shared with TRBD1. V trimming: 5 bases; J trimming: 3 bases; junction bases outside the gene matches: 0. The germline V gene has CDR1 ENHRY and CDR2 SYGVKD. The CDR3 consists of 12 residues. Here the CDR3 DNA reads TGTGCCATCAGTACAGGGGGCTACGAGCAGTACTTC. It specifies CAISTGGYEQYF.

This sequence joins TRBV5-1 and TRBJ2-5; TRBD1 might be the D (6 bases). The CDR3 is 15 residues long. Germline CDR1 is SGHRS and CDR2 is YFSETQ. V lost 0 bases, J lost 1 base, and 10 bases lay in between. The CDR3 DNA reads TGCGCCAGCAGCTTGGAACAGGGTACCCAAGAGACCCAGTACTTC. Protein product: CASSLEQGTQETQYF. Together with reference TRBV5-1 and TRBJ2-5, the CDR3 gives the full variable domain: KAGVTQTPRYLIKTRGQQVTLSCSPISGHRSVSWYQQTPGQGLQFLFEYFSETQRNKGNFPGRFSGRQFSNSRSEMNVSTLELGDSALYLCASSLEQGTQETQYFGPGTRLLVL.

As DNA, the CDR3 is TGTGCCAGCAGTCCCCCCCTCCCTACAGGCGTCCGGGGGAATGGCTACACCTTC. This gives the protein CASSPPLPTGVRGNGYTF. The chain carries TRBV28 and TRBJ1-2, with D tentatively TRBD1 (5 bases). CDR1 and CDR2 (germline): MDHEN, SYDVKM. The CDR3 has 18 residues. Trimming stripped 5 bases from V and 6 bases from J, with 28 bases between.

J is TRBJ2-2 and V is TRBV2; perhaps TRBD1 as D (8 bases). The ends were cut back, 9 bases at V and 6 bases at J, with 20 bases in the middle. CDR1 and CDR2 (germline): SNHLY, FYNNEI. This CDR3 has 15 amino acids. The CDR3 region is CASRTGRGLAGELFF. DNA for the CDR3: TGTGCCAGTCGGACAGGGAGGGGGCTGGCCGGGGAGCTGTTTTTT.